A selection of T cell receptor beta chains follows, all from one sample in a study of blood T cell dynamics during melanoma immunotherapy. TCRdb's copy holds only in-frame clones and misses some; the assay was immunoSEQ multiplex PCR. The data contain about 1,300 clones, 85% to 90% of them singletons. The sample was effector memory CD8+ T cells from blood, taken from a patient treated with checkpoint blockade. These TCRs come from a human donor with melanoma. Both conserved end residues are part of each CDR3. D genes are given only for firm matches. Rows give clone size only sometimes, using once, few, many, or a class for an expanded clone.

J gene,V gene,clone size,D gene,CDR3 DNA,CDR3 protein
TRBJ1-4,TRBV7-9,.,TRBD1,TGTGCCAGCAGCACCACCGAGGGGGCTCTTGAAAAACTGTTTTTT,CASSTTEGALEKLFF
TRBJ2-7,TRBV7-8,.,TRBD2,TGTGCCAGCAGACCTATAGCGGGAGGCGTCTACGAGCAGTACTTC,CASRPIAGGVYEQYF
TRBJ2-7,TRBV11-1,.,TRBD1,TGTGCCAGCAGTCACACCCTAGAGGGGGCCTGGGAGCAGTACTTC,CASSHTLEGAWEQYF
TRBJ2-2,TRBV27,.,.,TGTGCCAGCAGACCACAGGGAGGTCACACCGGGGAGCTGTTTTTT,CASRPQGGHTGELFF
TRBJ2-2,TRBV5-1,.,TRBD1,TGCGCCAGCAGCTCTCCGGTGACAGGGGACACCGGGGAGCTGTTTTTT,CASSSPVTGDTGELFF
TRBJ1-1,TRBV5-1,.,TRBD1,TGCGCCAGCAGCGCCGGACAGGGGGCAGGAGAAGCTTTCTTT,CASSAGQGAGEAFF
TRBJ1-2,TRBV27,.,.,TGTGCCAGCCCGACCGGGAACTTCGAGGGCTACACCTTC,CASPTGNFEGYTF
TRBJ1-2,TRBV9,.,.,TGTGCCAGCAGCGTAGCTTCGGAGGGGAACTATGGCTACACCTTC,CASSVASEGNYGYTF
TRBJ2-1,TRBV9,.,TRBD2,TGTGCCAGCAGCGGGACTAGCGGGAGTCCTCGCAATGAGCAGTTCTTC,CASSGTSGSPRNEQFF
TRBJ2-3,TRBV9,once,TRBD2,TGTGCCAGCAGCGCCCAGGGACTAAGCACAGATACGCAGTATTTT,CASSAQGLSTDTQYF
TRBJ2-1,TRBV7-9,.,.,TGTGCCAGCAGCTTACAGGGTTCCTACAATGAGCAGTTCTTC,CASSLQGSYNEQFF
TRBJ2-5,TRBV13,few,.,TGTGCCAGCAGCTTAGGTACCCAAGAGACCCAGTACTTC,CASSLGTQETQYF
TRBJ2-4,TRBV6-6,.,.,TGTGCCAGCAGCTCGGACGTTGGCAAAAACATTCAGTACTTC,CASSSDVGKNIQYF
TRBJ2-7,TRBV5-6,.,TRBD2,TGTGCCAGCAGCGTGACTAGCGGCTACGAGCAGTACTTC,CASSVTSGYEQYF
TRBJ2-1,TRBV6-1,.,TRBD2,TGTGCCACAGCGGGGGAGCAGTTCTTC,CATAGEQFF
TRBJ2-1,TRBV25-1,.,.,TGTGCCAGCCTCTCAGAGTACAATGAGCAGTTCTTC,CASLSEYNEQFF
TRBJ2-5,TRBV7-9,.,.,TGTGCCAGCAATAGCCGCGGGGTCCAAGAGACCCAGTACTTC,CASNSRGVQETQYF
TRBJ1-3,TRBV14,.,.,TGTGCCAGCAGCCAAGAGGGCGAGGGCGACACCATATATTTT,CASSQEGEGDTIYF
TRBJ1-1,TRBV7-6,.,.,TGTGCCAGCAGCTTAGACGCAATCCGGAATGAAGCTTTCTTT,CASSLDAIRNEAFF
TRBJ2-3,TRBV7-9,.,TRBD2,TGTGCCAGCAGCTCGACTAGCGGGGGGCATACAGATACGCAGTATTTT,CASSSTSGGHTDTQYF
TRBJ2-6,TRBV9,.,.,TGTGCCAGCAGCGTAAGATCTGGGGCCAACGTCCTGACTTTC,CASSVRSGANVLTF
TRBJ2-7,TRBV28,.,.,TGTGCCAGCAGTACAGGGTACGAGCAGTACTTC,CASSTGYEQYF
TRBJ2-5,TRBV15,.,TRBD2,TGTGCCACCAGGTCGACTAGCGGATCCCAAGAGACCCAGTACTTC,CATRSTSGSQETQYF